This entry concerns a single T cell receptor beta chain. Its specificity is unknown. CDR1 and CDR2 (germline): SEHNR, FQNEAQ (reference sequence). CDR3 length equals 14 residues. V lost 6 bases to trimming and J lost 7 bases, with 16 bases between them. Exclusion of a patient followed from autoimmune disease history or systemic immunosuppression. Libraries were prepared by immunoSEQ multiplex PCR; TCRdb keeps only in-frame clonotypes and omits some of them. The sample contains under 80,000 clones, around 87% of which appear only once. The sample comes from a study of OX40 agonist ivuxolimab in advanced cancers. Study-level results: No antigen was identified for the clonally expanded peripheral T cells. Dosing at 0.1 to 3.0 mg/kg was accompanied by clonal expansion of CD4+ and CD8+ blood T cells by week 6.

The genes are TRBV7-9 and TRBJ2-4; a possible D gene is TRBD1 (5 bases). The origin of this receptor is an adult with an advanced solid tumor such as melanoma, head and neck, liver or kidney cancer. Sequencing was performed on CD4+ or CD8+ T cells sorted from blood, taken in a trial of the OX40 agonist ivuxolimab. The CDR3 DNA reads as TGTGCCAGCAGAGAAAAGACAGAATTGAACATTCAGTACTTC. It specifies CASREKTELNIQYF.